These T cell receptor beta chains were read from a single sample in a study of shared clonotypes between healthy human individuals. TCRdb's table, derived via immunoSEQ multiplex PCR, lists solely in-frame clones and lacks some. Among about 2.1 million clones listed, around 93% were seen once. Specimen: naive CD8+ T cells from PBMCs. Receptors originate from a man in his late teens or twenties in good health. Some clones in this sample may be carry-over from other donors' samples. The CDR3 runs from the conserved cysteine through the conserved F or W. D genes are given only for firm matches. Size is omitted from some rows. Given values are once, few, many or a class for expanded clones.

DNA: TGTGCCAGCAGCGTAGACCTAGCGGGAGGGCGGGAGCAGTTCTTC
CDR3: CASSVDLAGGREQFF
size: -
D: TRBD2
J: TRBJ2-1
V: TRBV9

DNA: TGCGCCAGCAGCCATCCTCTAGCGGGAGACACCGGGGAGCTGTTTTTT
CDR3: CASSHPLAGDTGELFF
size: -
D: TRBD2
J: TRBJ2-2
V: TRBV4-1

DNA: TGTGCCAGCAGCTTCGGACAGGGAGAGCAGTACTTC
CDR3: CASSFGQGEQYF
size: -
D: TRBD1
J: TRBJ2-7
V: TRBV11-2

DNA: TGTGCCTGGAGTGTCGGACTGCTGAACACTGAAGCTTTCTTT
CDR3: CAWSVGLLNTEAFF
size: few
D: -
J: TRBJ1-1
V: TRBV30

DNA: TGTGCCAGCAGCCAAGATCCCAGGGTCCCGAGGAATGAGCAGTTCTTC
CDR3: CASSQDPRVPRNEQFF
size: once
D: -
J: TRBJ2-1
V: TRBV14

DNA: TGTGCCAGCAGTGAGAGGAACACTGAAGCTTTCTTT
CDR3: CASSERNTEAFF
size: -
D: -
J: TRBJ1-1
V: TRBV2

DNA: TGTGCCAGCAGCTTAGCGGGGGGGGCCGAGCAGTACTTC
CDR3: CASSLAGGAEQYF
size: once
D: -
J: TRBJ2-7
V: TRBV7-9

DNA: TGTGCCAGCAGCCTGACTAGCGGGAGTCGTAATGAGCAGTTCTTC
CDR3: CASSLTSGSRNEQFF
size: once
D: TRBD2
J: TRBJ2-1
V: TRBV27

DNA: TGTGCCAGCAGTTACGCGTCCCCCCTGGGCAATCAGCCCCAGCATTTT
CDR3: CASSYASPLGNQPQHF
size: -
D: -
J: TRBJ1-5
V: TRBV6-5

DNA: TGTGCCATTCGCCGGGAATCCAACTCTGGAAACACCATATATTTT
CDR3: CAIRRESNSGNTIYF
size: once
D: -
J: TRBJ1-3
V: TRBV6-7

DNA: TGCGCCAGCAGCTTGGGGAGGGGAATAAACTATGGCTACACCTTC
CDR3: CASSLGRGINYGYTF
size: -
D: -
J: TRBJ1-2
V: TRBV5-1